The 21 T cell receptor beta chains below were found in one sample sequenced in a study of T-cell reconstitution after alpha-beta-depleted transplantation in children. Unique molecular identifiers were incorporated during preparation of the TCRbeta library. TCRdb redid the calling of the PCR reads with MiXCR, one entry per CDR3 protein. The sample holds about 98,000 distinct CDR3 sequences, 20% to 25% seen once. The sample consisted of PBMCs, taken before TCRalphabeta/CD19-depleted stem cell transplant. These receptors all come from a boy between 2 and 10 years old with acute lymphoblastic leukemia, due to receive a stem cell transplant.

The chain has TRBV28 and TRBJ2-2, with D possibly matching TRBD1 (5 bases). This CDR3 has 12 amino acids. V lost 10 bases to trimming and J lost 4 bases, with 10 bases between them. Looked up from germline, CDR1 is MDHEN and CDR2 is SYDVKM. Here the CDR3 reads CATRQLTGELFF. CDR3 coding DNA: TGTGCCACCCGACAGCTCACCGGGGAGCTGTTTTTT.

This chain uses TRBV12-3 or TRBV12-4 with TRBJ1-1; D remains ambiguous. CDR3 length equals 13 residues. V was pared by 6 bases and J by 4 bases, with 12 bases between. The CDR3 DNA is TGTGCCAGCAGCATTAAGGGAGGCACTGAAGCTTTCTTT. It yields the protein CASSIKGGTEAFF.

This clonotype has just a few counts. This chain uses TRBV20-1 with TRBJ2-3; weak D call: TRBD2 (5 bases). The V and J ends lost 4 bases and 2 bases respectively, with 10 bases between them. Germline loops: CDR1 DFQATT, CDR2 SNEGSKA (reference sequence). The CDR3 is 13 residues long. The CDR3 coding sequence is TGCAGTGCTAATAAGCGGAACACAGATACGCAGTATTTT. Its translation is CSANKRNTDTQYF.

This sequence joins TRBV28 and TRBJ1-2; D not certain. Germline-derived CDR1 and CDR2 are MDHEN and SYDVKM. The CDR3 runs 12 residues. V lost 4 bases, J lost 5 bases, and 8 bases lay in between. CDR3 coding DNA: TGTGCCAGCAGTTCAGAGACATATGGCTACACCTTC. Protein product: CASSSETYGYTF.

The chain is built from TRBV18 and TRBJ2-5; the D is unclear. Trimming stripped 4 bases from V and 4 bases from J, with 10 bases between. The CDR3 consists of 13 residues. The germline CDR1 and CDR2 sequences are KGHSH and LQKENI. This CDR3 is CASSREVGETQYF. For the CDR3, the DNA is TGTGCCAGCTCACGAGAAGTGGGAGAGACCCAGTACTTC. Full variable domain (missing parts from reference TRBV18 and TRBJ2-5): NAGVMQNPRHLVRRRGQEARLRCSPMKGHSHVYWYRQLPEEGLKFMVYLQKENIIDESGMPKERFSAEFPKEGPSILRIQQVVRGDSAAYFCASSREVGETQYFGPGTRLLVL.

The genes are TRBV7-2 and TRBJ1-5; unclear D gene. The CDR3 covers 14 residues. Trimming removed 2 bases from V and 3 bases from J, with 8 bases in between. Germline V CDR1 and CDR2: SGHTA, FQGNSA. The CDR3 bases are TGTGCCAGCAGCTTAAATGGCCCCAATCAGCCCCAGCATTTT. Translation gives CASSLNGPNQPQHF. The full variable domain, completed using reference TRBV7-2 and TRBJ1-5, is GAGVSQSPSNKVTEKGKDVELRCDPISGHTALYWYRQSLGQGLEFLIYFQGNSAPDKSGLPSDRFSAERTGGSVSTLTIQRTQQEDSAVYLCASSLNGPNQPQHFGDGTRLSIL.

The chain combines TRBV29-1 with TRBJ2-1; no clear D gene. Germline-derived CDR1 and CDR2 are SQVTM and ANQGSEA. The CDR3 sequence is 14 residues long. V was shortened by 8 bases and J by 2 bases, with 16 bases between the two germline ends. The CDR3 DNA follows: TGCAGCCTCGAAGGAGACTTAACCTACAATGAGCAGTTCTTC. Translating gives CSLEGDLTYNEQFF.

The sample holds many counts of this clonotype. The chain combines TRBV10-3 with TRBJ1-3, with a tentative D call TRBD1 (6 bases). V was shortened by 0 bases and J by 4 bases, with 13 bases between the two germline ends. This CDR3 region has 16 residues. Germline V gene sequence: CDR1 ENHRY, CDR2 SYGVKD. Here the CDR3 reads CAISESGASGGNTIYF. DNA for the CDR3: TGTGCCATCAGTGAGTCGGGGGCATCGGGAGGAAACACCATATATTTT.

The chain is built from TRBV10-3 and TRBJ2-2; 7 bases align to TRBD1. V was clipped by 7 bases and J by 1 base; unmatched bases: 9. The CDR3 contains 16 residues. Germline CDR1 and CDR2: ENHRY and SYGVKD. The CDR3 spells CAIKSDRDRNTGELFF. CDR3 in DNA: TGTGCCATCAAAAGTGATCGGGACAGGAACACCGGGGAGCTGTTTTTT.

This chain links TRBV20-1 with TRBJ2-2; 7 bases fit TRBD1. CDR1 is DFQATT and CDR2 is SNEGSKA in the germline V gene (reference sequence). Trimming at V came to 2 bases and at J to 0 bases, leaving 0 bases not matched to a gene. The CDR3 spans 14 residues. The DNA for the CDR3 is TGCAGTGCTAGAACAGGGGCGAACACCGGGGAGCTGTTTTTT. Amino acid sequence: CSARTGANTGELFF.

This clonotype was counted only a few times. This chain connects TRBV5-1 to TRBJ2-1; perhaps D is TRBD1 or TRBD2 (7 bases each). Trimming pared 7 bases from V and 6 bases from J, leaving 17 bases between. Germline CDR1 and CDR2: SGHRS and YFSETQ. This CDR3 has 14 residues. Here the CDR3 reads CASGARGRANEQFF. For the CDR3, the DNA is TGCGCCAGCGGTGCCAGGGGGAGGGCCAATGAGCAGTTCTTC.

This clonotype has a count of ten or more. The rearrangement uses TRBV29-1 and TRBJ2-7; a possible D gene is TRBD1 (6 bases). Trimming shortened V by 4 bases and J by 3 bases, and 13 bases separated the two germline ends. Germline CDR1 and CDR2: SQVTM and ANQGSEA. This CDR3 is built from 13 residues. CDR3 in amino acids: CSVVETGNYEQYF. The CDR3 coding sequence is TGCAGCGTTGTGGAGACAGGCAACTACGAGCAGTACTTC.

The J gene is TRBJ2-2, the V gene TRBV28; 8 nucleotides line up with TRBD1. The V segment lost 7 bases and the J segment 3 bases; nucleotides outside the gene matches: 13. CDR3 length: 17 amino acids. The germline gives CDR1 MDHEN, CDR2 SYDVKM. The CDR3 is CASTPGRAGGHTGELFF. Here the CDR3 DNA reads TGTGCCAGCACCCCTGGCCGGGCAGGGGGCCACACCGGGGAGCTGTTTTTT.

The chain employs TRBV5-1 and TRBJ1-2; D gene unclear. Germline V gives CDR1 SGHRS, CDR2 YFSETQ. V dropped 0 bases and J dropped 7 bases, with 10 bases sitting between them. The CDR3 is 13 amino acids. This CDR3 is CASSLASGFGYTF. The CDR3, as DNA: TGCGCCAGCAGCTTGGCCTCAGGATTTGGCTACACCTTC. Together with reference TRBV5-1 and TRBJ1-2, the CDR3 gives the full variable domain: KAGVTQTPRYLIKTRGQQVTLSCSPISGHRSVSWYQQTPGQGLQFLFEYFSETQRNKGNFPGRFSGRQFSNSRSEMNVSTLELGDSALYLCASSLASGFGYTFGSGTRLTVV.

The chain employs TRBV4-1 and TRBJ2-6, with D uncertain. Germline V lookup: CDR1 MGHRA, CDR2 YSYEKL. The ends were cut back, 4 bases at V and 0 bases at J, with 7 bases in the middle. The CDR3 is made up of 15 amino acids. CDR3 sequence (DNA): TGCGCCAGCAGCCCCAGGAGCTCTGGGGCCAACGTCCTGACTTTC. It codes for CASSPRSSGANVLTF.

This clonotype showed up just a few times. The chain couples TRBV15 to TRBJ1-1; D not resolved. V lost 6 bases and J lost 4, with 15 bases in between. This CDR3 spans 14 amino acids. Germline V gene sequence: CDR1 LNHNV, CDR2 YYDKDF (reference sequence). CDR3 sequence reads: CATRPWRSPTEAFF. Written as DNA, the CDR3 is TGTGCCACCAGACCATGGAGGTCCCCCACTGAAGCTTTCTTT.

This clonotype has more than one count but fewer than ten. The J gene is TRBJ2-5, the V gene TRBV28; D remains unclear. The CDR3 runs to 12 residues. Germline assignment: CDR1 MDHEN and CDR2 SYDVKM. Trimming shortened V by 5 bases and J by 2 bases, and 6 bases separated the two germline ends. The CDR3 DNA is TGTGCCAGCAGTCCAGCGCAAGAGACCCAGTACTTC. Its protein product is CASSPAQETQYF.

The chain joins TRBV7-2 to TRBJ2-1; tentatively, D is TRBD1 (5 bases). The CDR3 is made up of 15 amino acids. Germline loops: CDR1 SGHTA, CDR2 FQGNSA. Trimming removed 2 bases from V and 9 bases from J, with 17 bases in between. CDR3 nucleotide sequence: TGTGCCAGCAGCTTACAGGGTAGTGTCCTTGGTGAGCAGTTCTTC. It is translated as CASSLQGSVLGEQFF.

This clonotype was observed a handful of times. The chain recombines TRBV3-1 with TRBJ2-2; D gene unclear. CDR3 length equals 14 residues. V lost 1 base to trimming and J lost 7 bases, with 10 bases between them. The germline V gene has CDR1 LGHDT and CDR2 YNNKEL (reference sequence). The CDR3 region is CASSQGSGSGELFF. The CDR3 bases are TGTGCCAGCAGCCAAGGATCCGGTAGCGGGGAGCTGTTTTTT. Looking up the rest from reference TRBV3-1 and TRBJ2-2 gives the full variable domain: DTAVSQTPKYLVTQMGNDKSIKCEQNLGHDTMYWYKQDSKKFLKIMFSYNNKELIINETVPNRFSPKSPDKAHLNLHINSLELGDSAVYFCASSQGSGSGELFFGEGSRLTVL.

V is TRBV20-1 and J is TRBJ2-7, with 7 bases matching TRBD2. The CDR3 sequence is 12 residues long. Germline V lookup: CDR1 DFQATT, CDR2 SNEGSKA (reference sequence). V was pared by 5 bases and J by 3 bases, with 4 bases of the junction left unmatched. The chain's CDR3 is CSAAWGGYEQYF. The CDR3 DNA is TGCAGTGCTGCTTGGGGGGGCTACGAGCAGTACTTC.

This clonotype was counted many times. The chain has TRBV4-1 and TRBJ2-7; 8 bases are a match to TRBD1. The CDR3 loop spans 16 amino acids. Germline values: CDR1 MGHRA, CDR2 YSYEKL. V dropped 1 base and J dropped 2; count of bases not matched to a gene: 7. The CDR3 loop reads CASSQGGDRITYEQYF. CDR3 coding DNA: TGCGCCAGCAGCCAAGGCGGGGACAGGATTACCTACGAGCAGTACTTC.